The clone carrying this T cell receptor (beta chain) showed up just once. The CDR3 contains 13 residues. Trimming pared 0 bases from V and 6 bases from J, leaving 9 bases between. Germline CDR1 reads SGHRS; CDR2 reads YFSETQ. TCRdb's table, derived via immunoSEQ multiplex PCR, lists solely in-frame clones and lacks some. In the table there are over 150,000 clones, about 80% of which are singletons. These data belong to a study of blood T cell repertoires in COVID-19. The rearrangement joins TRBV5-1 to TRBJ1-2, with a possible D match to TRBD1 (5 bases). The TCR was taken from a woman in her 70s with acute or convalescent COVID-19. Sequences were obtained from peripheral blood. The CDR3 is CASSLGQSDGYTF. CDR3 bases: TGCGCCAGCAGCTTGGGACAGTCGGATGGCTACACCTTC.